Listed below are T cell receptor beta chains from one sample, sequenced in a study of shared clonotypes between healthy human individuals. Assay: immunoSEQ multiplex PCR; the TCRdb copy retains only in-frame clones and omits some. The sample comprises some 380,000 clones, 96% of which are singletons, and about 0.34% rests with the top ten. The sample taken for sequencing was memory CD8+ T cells sorted from blood. The receptors were gathered from a man aged 30-40 years in good health. Both conserved end residues are trimmed from each CDR3. The size entry is marked missing in some rows and otherwise reads once, few, many or a size class.

j_call: TRBJ2-6
v_call: TRBV5-4
clone_size: .
cdr3_aa: ASSRGGEGANVLT

j_call: TRBJ2-3
v_call: TRBV11-3
clone_size: .
cdr3_aa: ASSLGTALSTDTQY

j_call: TRBJ1-2
v_call: TRBV6-1
clone_size: .
cdr3_aa: ASSAGTGGFHISGYT

j_call: TRBJ1-2
v_call: TRBV4-2
clone_size: .
cdr3_aa: ASSQDSYGYT

j_call: TRBJ2-7
v_call: TRBV6-5
clone_size: .
cdr3_aa: ASTGLAPHVEY

j_call: TRBJ2-2
v_call: TRBV9
clone_size: .
cdr3_aa: ASSGNFGTGELF

j_call: TRBJ2-5
v_call: TRBV29-1
clone_size: .
cdr3_aa: SVHSLIETQY

j_call: TRBJ2-7
v_call: TRBV28
clone_size: .
cdr3_aa: ASSQVGLY

j_call: TRBJ2-2
v_call: TRBV7-9
clone_size: .
cdr3_aa: ASSLRGTGGTGELF

j_call: TRBJ2-7
v_call: TRBV27
clone_size: .
cdr3_aa: ASSVRDYAYEQY

j_call: TRBJ2-3
v_call: TRBV29-1
clone_size: .
cdr3_aa: SVQGGDTQY

j_call: TRBJ1-3
v_call: TRBV5-1
clone_size: .
cdr3_aa: ASSGPGPFRTIY

j_call: TRBJ2-7
v_call: TRBV14
clone_size: .
cdr3_aa: ASSLGTSGSYEQY

j_call: TRBJ2-7
v_call: TRBV19
clone_size: once
cdr3_aa: ASVKVAGGPGEQY

j_call: TRBJ2-7
v_call: TRBV7-6
clone_size: .
cdr3_aa: ASSLGQDYSYEQY

j_call: TRBJ2-7
v_call: TRBV5-1
clone_size: .
cdr3_aa: ASRTGTYGYEQY

j_call: TRBJ2-3
v_call: TRBV14
clone_size: .
cdr3_aa: ASSRPGAATDTQY

j_call: TRBJ2-1
v_call: TRBV19
clone_size: .
cdr3_aa: ASSIAGRVYNEQF

j_call: TRBJ2-7
v_call: TRBV6-5
clone_size: once
cdr3_aa: ASSYGTGDYEQY

j_call: TRBJ1-4
v_call: TRBV10-3
clone_size: .
cdr3_aa: AISVSVNNEKLF

j_call: TRBJ1-4
v_call: TRBV19
clone_size: .
cdr3_aa: ASSIGTGGATNEKLF

j_call: TRBJ2-3
v_call: TRBV7-2
clone_size: few
cdr3_aa: ASSLAGGTDTQY

j_call: TRBJ1-2
v_call: TRBV14
clone_size: .
cdr3_aa: ASSRIRTGGYT

j_call: TRBJ2-7
v_call: TRBV19
clone_size: .
cdr3_aa: ASSKLKGLNYEQY

j_call: TRBJ2-5
v_call: TRBV5-6
clone_size: .
cdr3_aa: ASSLTPTGQGRETQY

j_call: TRBJ2-2
v_call: TRBV11-2
clone_size: once
cdr3_aa: ASSFFPGQGANTGELF

j_call: TRBJ2-7
v_call: TRBV6-1
clone_size: .
cdr3_aa: ASSDRTARYEQY

j_call: TRBJ2-5
v_call: TRBV10-3
clone_size: .
cdr3_aa: AISESNRGETQY

j_call: TRBJ2-1
v_call: TRBV7-3
clone_size: few
cdr3_aa: ASSFVGREYNEQF

j_call: TRBJ1-2
v_call: TRBV9
clone_size: .
cdr3_aa: ASSPLTEQDHYGYT

j_call: TRBJ1-5
v_call: TRBV27
clone_size: .
cdr3_aa: ASSSTGGGKAGNQPQH

j_call: TRBJ2-7
v_call: TRBV6-5
clone_size: .
cdr3_aa: ASSYVAGVDEQY

j_call: TRBJ2-1
v_call: TRBV4-1
clone_size: .
cdr3_aa: ASSQLGLAGDRSSYNEQF

j_call: TRBJ2-5
v_call: TRBV6-1
clone_size: .
cdr3_aa: ASRNQETQY

j_call: TRBJ2-2
v_call: TRBV7-8
clone_size: .
cdr3_aa: ASSPPNRGELF

j_call: TRBJ1-1
v_call: TRBV7-8
clone_size: .
cdr3_aa: ASSFDGVEAF

j_call: TRBJ2-5
v_call: TRBV18
clone_size: .
cdr3_aa: ASSPIPGETQY

j_call: TRBJ2-4
v_call: TRBV30
clone_size: .
cdr3_aa: AWSQGARNIQY

j_call: TRBJ2-1
v_call: TRBV15
clone_size: .
cdr3_aa: ATSRDLAGGNEQF

j_call: TRBJ2-5
v_call: TRBV6-5
clone_size: few
cdr3_aa: ASSWGTGGGETQY

j_call: TRBJ2-7
v_call: TRBV6-5
clone_size: once
cdr3_aa: ASSYGQISYEQY

j_call: TRBJ2-3
v_call: TRBV5-6
clone_size: once
cdr3_aa: ASSQRQYTDTQY

j_call: TRBJ2-3
v_call: TRBV19
clone_size: .
cdr3_aa: ASSIGPSGSVTDTQY

j_call: TRBJ1-2
v_call: TRBV29-1
clone_size: .
cdr3_aa: SVEIGT

j_call: TRBJ1-2
v_call: TRBV7-9
clone_size: .
cdr3_aa: ASSFRGLEGYT

j_call: TRBJ1-4
v_call: TRBV11-2
clone_size: .
cdr3_aa: ASSRLEKLF